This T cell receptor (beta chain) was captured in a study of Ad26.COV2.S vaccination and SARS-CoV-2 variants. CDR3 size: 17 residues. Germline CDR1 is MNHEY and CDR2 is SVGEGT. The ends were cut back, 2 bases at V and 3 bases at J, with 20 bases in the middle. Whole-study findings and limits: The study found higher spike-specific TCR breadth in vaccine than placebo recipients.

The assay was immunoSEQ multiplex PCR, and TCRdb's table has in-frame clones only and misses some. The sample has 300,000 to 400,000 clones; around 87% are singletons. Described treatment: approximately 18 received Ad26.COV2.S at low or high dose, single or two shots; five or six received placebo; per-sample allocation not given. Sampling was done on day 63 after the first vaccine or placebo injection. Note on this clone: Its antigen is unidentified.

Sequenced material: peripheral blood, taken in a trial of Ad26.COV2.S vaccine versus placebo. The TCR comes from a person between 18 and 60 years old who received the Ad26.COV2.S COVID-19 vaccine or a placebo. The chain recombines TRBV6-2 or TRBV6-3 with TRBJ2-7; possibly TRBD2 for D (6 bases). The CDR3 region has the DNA TGTGCCAGCAGTTACCAGATAAAGAAGGGCGGGGTCTACGAGCAGTACTTC. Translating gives CASSYQIKKGGVYEQYF.